Listed below are T cell receptor beta chains from one sample, sequenced in a study of post-analysis software for immune sequencing data. Using its own MiXCR run on the PCR reads, TCRdb lists one record per CDR3 protein. The sample lists some 700,000 distinct CDR3 sequences, more than 50% occurring once. The source material was blood. Every receptor here comes from a girl aged 2-9 years with multiple sclerosis. Both conserved end residues are part of each CDR3. Fields, in order: D gene, clone size, J gene, V gene, CDR3 protein, CDR3 DNA. The D gene is left open where the match is weak. Size is omitted from some rows. Given values are once, few, many or a class for expanded clones.

d_call: TRBD1
clone_size: .
j_call: TRBJ2-7
v_call: TRBV6-2/TRBV6-3
cdr3_aa: CASSYSRDRGYHERYF
cdr3_nt: TGTGCCAGCAGTTACTCGCGGGACAGGGGGTACCACGAGCGGTACTTC

d_call: TRBD2
clone_size: .
j_call: TRBJ2-5
v_call: TRBV25-1
cdr3_aa: CASRDHSGGDSQETQYF
cdr3_nt: TGTGCCAGCAGGGACCATAGCGGGGGCGATAGCCAAGAGACCCAGTACTTC

d_call: .
clone_size: .
j_call: TRBJ2-3
v_call: TRBV3-1
cdr3_aa: CASSHNRAQHTSTDTQYF
cdr3_nt: TGTGCCAGCAGCCACAACCGGGCCCAACATACGAGCACAGATACGCAGTATTTT

d_call: TRBD2
clone_size: .
j_call: TRBJ2-3
v_call: TRBV20-1
cdr3_aa: CSAPQASGKELDTQYF
cdr3_nt: TGCAGTGCCCCCCAGGCTAGCGGAAAGGAGTTGGATACGCAGTATTTT

d_call: TRBD2
clone_size: .
j_call: TRBJ2-7
v_call: TRBV13
cdr3_aa: CASSLSRGDEQYF
cdr3_nt: TGTGCCAGCAGCTTAAGTCGGGGGGACGAGCAGTACTTC

d_call: TRBD2
clone_size: once
j_call: TRBJ2-1
v_call: TRBV5-1
cdr3_aa: CASGIAGGAYNEQFF
cdr3_nt: TGCGCCAGCGGGATAGCGGGAGGTGCCTACAATGAGCAGTTCTTC

d_call: TRBD1
clone_size: .
j_call: TRBJ2-7
v_call: TRBV29-1
cdr3_aa: CSVVVQGDRYEQYF
cdr3_nt: TGCAGCGTTGTGGTGCAGGGGGACCGCTACGAGCAGTACTTC

d_call: TRBD1
clone_size: .
j_call: TRBJ1-2
v_call: TRBV4-1
cdr3_aa: CASNYDRGRDYGYTF
cdr3_nt: TGCGCCAGCAACTATGACAGGGGGCGCGACTATGGCTACACCTTC

d_call: .
clone_size: once
j_call: TRBJ2-5
v_call: TRBV7-2
cdr3_aa: CATLREETQYF
cdr3_nt: TGTGCCACTTTACGGGAAGAGACCCAGTACTTC

d_call: TRBD2
clone_size: .
j_call: TRBJ2-1
v_call: TRBV20-1
cdr3_aa: CSARDPGLAGDDEQFF
cdr3_nt: TGCAGTGCCAGAGATCCGGGACTAGCTGGGGACGATGAGCAGTTCTTC

d_call: .
clone_size: .
j_call: TRBJ1-2
v_call: TRBV29-1
cdr3_aa: CSVAGPASYGYTF
cdr3_nt: TGCAGCGTTGCCGGGCCGGCAAGCTATGGCTACACCTTC

d_call: TRBD1
clone_size: .
j_call: TRBJ1-1
v_call: TRBV30
cdr3_aa: CAWSRTGNTEAFF
cdr3_nt: TGTGCCTGGAGTAGGACAGGGAACACTGAAGCTTTCTTT

d_call: .
clone_size: .
j_call: TRBJ2-2
v_call: TRBV3-1
cdr3_aa: CASSPRGQAWVDTGELFF
cdr3_nt: TGTGCCAGCAGCCCCCGCGGTCAGGCTTGGGTTGACACCGGGGAGCTGTTTTTT